Following are 20 T cell receptor beta chains from one sample sequenced in a study of T cell responses to AZD1222 COVID-19 vaccine. Only in-frame clones appear in the TCRdb table, and some are missing; sequencing was by immunoSEQ multiplex PCR. The sample shows about 70,000 clones, 90% of them seen only once. This sample comprised peripheral blood, obtained 28 days after the second AZD1222 dose. Receptor source: an adult who received the AZD1222 COVID-19 vaccine.

This rearrangement joins TRBV5-5 to TRBJ2-1; a weak D match, TRBD2 (5 bases). Germline CDR1 is SGHKS and CDR2 is YYEKEE (reference sequence). V was clipped by 0 bases and J by 0 bases, with 10 bases between them. This CDR3 is built from 16 residues. For the CDR3, the DNA is TGTGCCAGCAGCTTGGAGGAGGTAAGCTCCTACAATGAGCAGTTCTTC. It yields the protein CASSLEEVSSYNEQFF.

Details on this clone: The same CDR3 is also encoded by other DNA sequences in this sample. The gene calls are TRBV9 and TRBJ1-5; D uncertain. The CDR3 runs 13 residues. Trimming removed 0 bases from V and 3 bases from J, with 4 bases in between. CDR1 and CDR2 from the germline V gene are SGDLS and YYNGEE. The chain's CDR3 is CASSVDLNQPQHF. CDR3 coding DNA: TGTGCCAGCAGCGTAGATCTCAATCAGCCCCAGCATTTT.

The CDR3 coding sequence is TGTGCCATCACCCCCGCTAGCGGAGGGGGTTTATACAATGAGCAGTTCTTC. As protein: CAITPASGGGLYNEQFF. V is TRBV10-3 and J is TRBJ2-1, with D possibly TRBD2 on 7 matching bases. The CDR3 is made up of 17 amino acids. CDR1 ENHRY and CDR2 SYGVKD come from the germline V gene. The V end was cut by 7 bases, the J end by 4 bases, with 23 bases between.

The chain links TRBV11-3 to TRBJ2-3; possible D gene TRBD1, 5 bases. Germline-derived CDR1 and CDR2 are SGHNT and YENEEA. The V and J ends lost 1 base and 14 bases respectively, with 19 bases between them. The CDR3 is 14 amino acids. CDR3 sequence reads: CASSLANMAGRRYF. CDR3 bases: TGTGCCAGCAGCTTAGCTAACATGGCAGGGCGTCGGTATTTT.

The chain couples TRBV6-4 to TRBJ2-2; no clear D. The CDR3 sequence is 13 residues long. Deletions cut 6 bases from V and 7 bases from J, with 12 bases between. Germline V gene lookup returns CDR1 MRHNA and CDR2 SNTAGT. The CDR3 region has the DNA TGTGCCAGCAGACCCCAGGTCGACGGGGAGCTGTTTTTT. It translates to CASRPQVDGELFF.

The CDR3 sequence: CASSPIRGCSNQPQHF. CDR3 DNA: TGTGCCAGCAGCCCGATCCGGGGGTGCAGCAATCAGCCCCAGCATTTT. The rearrangement joins TRBV3-1 (or the pseudogene TRBV3-2) to TRBJ1-5, with TRBD1 as a possible D gene (5 bases). CDR1 is LGHDT and CDR2 is YNNKEL in the germline V gene (reference sequence). The CDR3 length is 16 residues. Between the trimmed V and J ends, which lost 4 bases and 1 base, there was a span of 14 bases.

The J gene is TRBJ1-5, the V gene TRBV7-8; perhaps TRBD1 as D (5 bases). V was clipped by 4 bases and J by 0 bases, with 10 bases between them. CDR1 and CDR2 from the germline V gene are SGHVS and FQNEAQ. The CDR3 totals 15 residues. Here the CDR3 reads CASSYLTASNQPQHF. The CDR3 bases are TGTGCCAGCAGCTACCTGACAGCTAGCAATCAGCCCCAGCATTTT.

The chain uses TRBV14 and TRBJ1-5; D is uncertain. The CDR3 has 16 amino acids. Germline lookup yields CDR1 SGHDN and CDR2 FVKESK. Trimming stripped 1 base from V and 2 bases from J, with 12 bases between. The CDR3 is CASSQALGRGNQPQHF. As DNA, the CDR3 is TGTGCCAGCAGCCAAGCTTTGGGGAGAGGCAATCAGCCCCAGCATTTT.

This chain joins TRBV2 and TRBJ1-6; D is ambiguous. Per germline, CDR1 SNHLY and CDR2 FYNNEI. V was cut by 7 bases and J by 10 bases, with 11 bases left in between. The CDR3 sequence is 12 residues long. The CDR3 DNA sequence: TGTGCCAGCACCTATGTTGGGTCACCCCTCCACTTT. Its translation is CASTYVGSPLHF.

The J gene is TRBJ1-4, the V gene TRBV27; tentatively, D is TRBD1 (5 bases). The length of the CDR3 is 13 residues. Trimming shortened V by 4 bases and J by 8 bases, and 11 bases separated the two germline ends. From germline, CDR1 is MNHEY and CDR2 SMNVEV (reference sequence). The CDR3 DNA reads TGTGCCAGCAGTTCCAGGGAAAGGGAAAAACTGTTTTTT. Encoded protein: CASSSREREKLFF.

The chain joins TRBV14 to TRBJ1-1, with a possible D match to TRBD1 (5 bases). Trimming took 4 bases from V and 0 from J, leaving 15 bases between them. CDR3 length: 16 residues. Germline V gene data show CDR1 as SGHDN and CDR2 as FVKESK. This chain's CDR3 is CASSPHRGTMNTEAFF. The CDR3, as DNA: TGTGCCAGCAGCCCGCATCGCGGGACGATGAACACTGAAGCTTTCTTT.

The chain joins TRBV24-1 to TRBJ1-2; 7 bases agree with TRBD1. The CDR3 sequence is 17 residues long. Per germline, CDR1 KGHDR and CDR2 SFDVKD. V gave up 4 bases and J gave up 6 bases; unmatched junction bases: 16. CDR3 bases: TGTGCCACCAGTGACCTGGGGACAGAGGACCGGGCGGATGGCTACACCTTC. It yields the protein CATSDLGTEDRADGYTF.

The V call is TRBV12-5, the J call TRBJ1-6; 7 bases map to TRBD1. The CDR3 is 19 amino acids. J lost 0 bases, V lost 4 bases, and 12 bases had no gene match. In germline, CDR1 is LGHNT, CDR2 FRNRAP. The CDR3 DNA reads TGTGCTAGTGGTTCTCCTCCCTCGGACAGGTTCTCCTATAATTCACCCCTCCACTTT. It encodes CASGSPPSDRFSYNSPLHF. Combining the CDR3 with reference TRBV12-5 and TRBJ1-6 gives the whole variable domain DARVTQTPRHKVTEMGQEVTMRCQPILGHNTVFWYRQTMMQGLELLAYFRNRAPLDDSGMPKDRFSAEMPDATLATLKIQPSEPRDSAVYFCASGSPPSDRFSYNSPLHFGNGTRLTVT.

This chain joins TRBV19 and TRBJ1-3; 7 bases agree with TRBD1. This CDR3 region has 13 residues. Germline V gives CDR1 LNHDA, CDR2 SQIVND (reference sequence). Germline trimming cut 8 bases from V and 2 bases from J; bases unmatched to any gene: 3. CDR3 DNA: TGTGCCAGTTTAACAGGGGCTGGAAACACCATATATTTT. Residues: CASLTGAGNTIYF.

The chain is built from TRBV4-1 and TRBJ2-3; 13 bases agree with TRBD2. Trimming cost V 1 base and J 3 bases; bases outside gene matches: 1. The germline gives CDR1 MGHRA, CDR2 YSYEKL. The CDR3 runs to 16 residues. CDR3: CASSQATSGRTDTQYF. In nucleotides, the CDR3 is TGCGCCAGCAGCCAAGCGACTAGCGGGAGGACAGATACGCAGTATTTT.

This rearrangement joins TRBV12-3 or TRBV12-4 to TRBJ2-3; D is uncertain. V gave up 7 bases and J gave up 3 bases, with 11 bases separating them. There are 13 residues in the CDR3. CDR3 in DNA: TGTGCCAGCACCCCTGACGGGACAGATACGCAGTATTTT. This gives the protein CASTPDGTDTQYF.

The V and J genes are TRBV7-8 and TRBJ2-7; D unresolved. Trimming took off 4 bases at V and 8 bases at J, with 9 bases between the two ends. Looked up from germline, CDR1 is SGHVS and CDR2 is FQNEAQ. This CDR3 has 11 residues. CDR3 sequence: CASSSMAQQYF. CDR3 coding DNA: TGTGCCAGCAGCTCGATGGCTCAGCAGTACTTC. Based on the CDR3 plus reference TRBV7-8 and TRBJ2-7, the full variable domain is GAGVSQSPRYKVAKRGQDVALRCDPISGHVSLFWYQQALGQGPEFLTYFQNEAQLDKSGLPSDRFFAERPEGSVSTLKIQRTQQEDSAVYLCASSSMAQQYFGPGTRLTVT.

This chain uses TRBV7-8 with TRBJ1-2; 8 bases line up with TRBD1. The V segment lost 5 bases and the J segment 3 bases; nucleotides outside the gene matches: 5. This CDR3 has 14 amino acids. In germline, CDR1 is SGHVS, CDR2 FQNEAQ. The chain's CDR3 is CASSPGGSYYGYTF. CDR3 nucleotide sequence: TGTGCCAGCAGCCCAGGGGGCAGCTACTATGGCTACACCTTC.

The gene calls are TRBV9 and TRBJ1-1; D unresolved. Germline V gene lookup returns CDR1 SGDLS and CDR2 YYNGEE. The CDR3 runs to 14 residues. Trimming removed 1 base from V and 1 base from J, with 8 bases in between. The CDR3 DNA is TGTGCCAGCAGCGTATACGAGGGGAACACTGAAGCTTTCTTT. It encodes CASSVYEGNTEAFF.

The count of this clone is one. V is TRBV5-1 and J is TRBJ1-4, with D hard to call. The CDR3 spans 15 residues. Germline values: CDR1 SGHRS, CDR2 YFSETQ. Trimming stripped 1 base from V and 0 bases from J, with 7 bases between. DNA for the CDR3: TGCGCCAGCAGCTTGTATCCGGCAACTAATGAAAAACTGTTTTTT. It yields the protein CASSLYPATNEKLFF.